Presented here are 8 T cell receptor beta chains from one specimen sequenced in a study of Graves' ophthalmopathy and Graves' hyperthyroidism. RNA transcripts were the template, and TCR beta CDR3 regions were amplified from them. An opening RT-PCR round employed HTBI primers and preceded a second-round multiplex PCR. TCRdb called the multiplex PCR reads again in MiXCR, with one record for every CDR3 protein. The data hold 400,000 or so distinct CDR3 sequences, with 17% observed a single time. The sequencing sample was made of peripheral blood. These receptor sequences come from an adult woman with stable Graves' hyperthyroidism.

This clonotype was counted between two and nine times. This chain joins TRBV12-3 or TRBV12-4 and TRBJ2-1; D is undetermined. The CDR3 extends over 14 amino acids. Trimming left V 4 bases short and J 5 bases short, with 12 bases between. The CDR3 DNA sequence: TGTGCCAGCAGTTCCACAAAGGTGAACAATGAGCAGTTCTTC. Translating gives CASSSTKVNNEQFF.

This clonotype was seen many times. The J gene is TRBJ1-1, the V gene TRBV6-2 or TRBV6-3, with unresolved D. Trimming took 5 bases from V and 7 from J, leaving 5 bases between them. Germline V gene sequence: CDR1 MNHEY, CDR2 SVGEGT. The CDR3 extends over 10 amino acids. CDR3 DNA sequence: TGTGCCAGCAGTGGAGTTGAAGCTTTCTTT. Its protein product is CASSGVEAFF.

The sample holds many counts of this clonotype. This chain connects TRBV27 to TRBJ1-1; D perhaps matches TRBD1 (5 bases). The V end lost 2 bases, the J end lost 0 bases, and 10 bases lay between the germline ends. This CDR3 contains 15 residues. CDR1 is MNHEY, CDR2 SMNVEV, per germline (reference sequence). The CDR3 protein is CASSLSAGLNTEAFF. The CDR3 nucleotides are TGTGCCAGCAGTTTAAGCGCAGGGTTGAACACTGAAGCTTTCTTT.

J is TRBJ1-5 and V is TRBV30, with D perhaps TRBD1 (5 bases). The CDR3 loop spans 15 amino acids. Germline V lookup: CDR1 GTSNPN, CDR2 SVGIG (reference sequence). Trimming stripped 8 bases from V and 2 bases from J, with 19 bases between. The CDR3 sequence is CAPTGEDSCNQPQHF. CDR3 nucleotide sequence: TGTGCCCCCACGGGGGAGGACTCTTGCAATCAGCCCCAGCATTTT. Using reference TRBV30 and TRBJ1-5 for the parts outside the CDR3, the full variable domain is SQTIHQWPATLVQPVGSPLSLECTVEGTSNPNLYWYRQAAGRGLQLLFYSVGIGQISSEVPQNLSASRPQDRQFILSSKKLLLSDSGFYLCAPTGEDSCNQPQHFGDGTRLSIL.

The chain recombines TRBV7-9 with TRBJ2-7, with TRBD1 identical over 9 bases. Germline-derived CDR1 and CDR2 are SEHNR and FQNEAQ (reference sequence). CDR3 length: 15 residues. Germline trimming cut 1 base from V and 3 bases from J; bases unmatched to any gene: 4. In DNA, the CDR3 is TGTGCCAGCAGCTTAGACGGGACAGGGCTCTACGAGCAGTACTTC. It codes for CASSLDGTGLYEQYF.

This clonotype was counted at least ten times. The rearrangement uses TRBV20-1 and TRBJ2-7; 7 bases are a match to TRBD2. The ends lost 2 bases at V and 4 bases at J; junction bases unmatched: 8. The germline V gene has CDR1 DFQATT and CDR2 SNEGSKA (reference sequence). The CDR3 is 14 residues long. The CDR3 reads CSARLGEGGYEQYF. DNA of the CDR3: TGCAGTGCTAGATTGGGGGAGGGCGGTTACGAGCAGTACTTC.

Ten or more counts support this clonotype. This chain connects TRBV30 to TRBJ2-5, with TRBD2 matching over 7 bases. With 0 bases clipped from V and 0 bases from J, the junction kept 10 bases outside the gene matches. Germline V gene lookup returns CDR1 GTSNPN and CDR2 SVGIG (reference sequence). The CDR3 spans 17 residues. CDR3 in amino acids: CAWSVPGGRDYQETQYF. The DNA of the CDR3 is TGTGCCTGGAGTGTCCCGGGGGGAAGGGACTACCAAGAGACCCAGTACTTC.

In its sample, this clonotype was seen many times. The chain has TRBV12-3 or TRBV12-4 and TRBJ1-2, with D possibly matching TRBD1 (6 bases). The CDR3 consists of 13 residues. Trimming took off 6 bases at V and 7 bases at J, with 15 bases between the two ends. CDR3 coding DNA: TGTGCCAGCAGCGCAGGGGTGTTAAGTGGCTACACCTTC. This gives the protein CASSAGVLSGYTF.